The next 28 T cell receptor beta chains were all read from a single sample in a study of cytomegalovirus exposure and HLA in healthy donors. PCR primers comprised 60 Vbeta and 13 Jbeta primers. TCRdb's copy holds only in-frame clones and misses some; the assay was immunoSEQ multiplex PCR. The sample lists about 180,000 clones; 80% were seen once. The material sequenced was PBMCs. Source of these receptors: a woman aged 50 to 60 in good health and CMV-seropositive.

This chain connects TRBV28 to TRBJ1-2; tentatively, D is TRBD1 (5 bases). The germline CDR1 and CDR2 sequences are MDHEN and SYDVKM. The CDR3 is made up of 17 amino acids. V was shortened by 1 base and J by 2 bases, with 17 bases between the two germline ends. CDR3 amino acids: CASSLLGRGELNYGYTF. CDR3 nucleotide sequence: TGTGCCAGCAGTTTATTAGGGCGGGGGGAGTTGAACTATGGCTACACCTTC.

The rearrangement uses TRBV29-1 and TRBJ1-2; TRBD1 matches 8 bases. The length of the CDR3 is 14 residues. V was pared by 3 bases and J by 4 bases, with 7 bases of the junction left unmatched. CDR1 SQVTM and CDR2 ANQGSEA come from the germline V gene. CDR3 sequence (DNA): TGCAGCGTTGACTACAGGGGGAACGGCTATGGCTACACCTTC. It is translated as CSVDYRGNGYGYTF.

This clone has just a few counts. The genes are TRBV2 and TRBJ1-4; possible D gene TRBD1, 6 bases. The CDR3 has 17 residues. Trimming took off 8 bases at V and 0 bases at J, with 19 bases between the two ends. Germline lookup yields CDR1 SNHLY and CDR2 FYNNEI. In nucleotides, the CDR3 is TGTGCCAGCTCCCAAGGGACATCGAGTGCAACTAATGAAAAACTGTTTTTT. This codes for CASSQGTSSATNEKLFF.

V is TRBV2 and J is TRBJ2-3; TRBD2 agrees at 7 bases. Trimming removed 6 bases from V and 2 bases from J; junction bases left unmatched: 5. This CDR3 region has 14 residues. Germline assignment: CDR1 SNHLY and CDR2 FYNNEI. CDR3 sequence reads: CASSRDYLTDTQYF. Here the CDR3 DNA reads TGTGCCAGCAGCCGGGACTATCTCACAGATACGCAGTATTTT.

V usage is TRBV6-5 and J usage is TRBJ1-5; D uncertain. V dropped 0 bases and J dropped 10 bases, with 10 bases sitting between them. CDR3 length: 13 residues. Germline CDR1 MNHEY, CDR2 SVGAGI. CDR3 coding DNA: TGTGCCAGCAGTTACTCTAGGGCGGGACCCCAGCATTTT. It translates to CASSYSRAGPQHF.

The chain recombines TRBV6-6 with TRBJ2-2; D might be TRBD1 (5 bases). The germline V gene has CDR1 MNHNY and CDR2 SVGAGI (reference sequence). V was cut by 10 bases and J by 0 bases, with 9 bases left in between. CDR3 size: 13 residues. The DNA for the CDR3 is TGTGCCACCCGACAGTCGAACACCGGGGAGCTGTTTTTT. It encodes CATRQSNTGELFF.

CDR3 bases: TGCGCCAGCAGTGAGCCGGTTGATTCGAGACGGGCAACTAATGAAAAACTGTTTTTT. Translating gives CASSEPVDSRRATNEKLFF. This chain links TRBV10-1 with TRBJ1-4; D is ambiguous. Germline V lookup: CDR1 WNHNN, CDR2 SYGVQD (reference sequence). V gave up 2 bases and J gave up 0 bases, with 19 bases separating them. The CDR3 loop spans 19 amino acids.

This chain joins TRBV27 and TRBJ2-1; 9 positions match TRBD1. CDR3 length equals 14 residues. Looked up from germline, CDR1 is MNHEY and CDR2 is SMNVEV (reference sequence). The ends lost 3 bases at V and 6 bases at J; junction bases unmatched: 3. Here the CDR3 DNA reads TGTGCCAGCAGTTTGGGGACAGGGCCCAATGAGCAGTTCTTC. This encodes CASSLGTGPNEQFF.

This clone turned up a few times. This chain joins TRBV7-2 and TRBJ1-1, with TRBD1 as a possible D gene (6 bases). Germline-derived CDR1 and CDR2 are SGHTA and FQGNSA. The germline V and J ends were trimmed by 3 bases and 5 bases, with 13 bases remaining between them. This CDR3 has 14 residues. CDR3 amino acids: CASSLSQGSTEAFF. Written as DNA, the CDR3 is TGTGCCAGCAGCTTGTCTCAGGGGTCGACTGAAGCTTTCTTT.

The chain uses TRBV7-3 and TRBJ2-2; D is undetermined. The ends were cut back, 4 bases at V and 3 bases at J, with 3 bases in the middle. The CDR3 is made up of 12 amino acids. Germline CDR1 and CDR2: SGHTA and FQGTGA. CDR3 nucleotide sequence: TGTGCCAGCAGCTCCTACACCGGGGAGCTGTTTTTT. This gives the protein CASSSYTGELFF.

This chain uses TRBV19 with TRBJ1-1; TRBD1 might be the D (5 bases). Deletions cut 5 bases from V and 0 bases from J, with 16 bases between. This CDR3 region has 16 residues. Looked up from germline, CDR1 is LNHDA and CDR2 is SQIVND (reference sequence). CDR3 coding DNA: TGTGCCAGTAGTGTATTCCAGGGAGGGGTGAACACTGAAGCTTTCTTT. Translating gives CASSVFQGGVNTEAFF.

This clone was observed once. The sample has other DNA sequences that encode this CDR3 too. The CDR3 here is CASSQERGLGGYTF. The CDR3, as DNA: TGCGCCAGCAGCCAAGAAAGGGGGCTAGGGGGCTACACCTTC. V gene TRBV4-3 combines with J gene TRBJ1-2; TRBD1 matches 7 bases. The CDR3 is 14 amino acids. The V segment lost 0 bases and the J segment 8 bases; nucleotides outside the gene matches: 6. Germline lookup yields CDR1 LGHNA and CDR2 YSLEER.

J is TRBJ2-3 and V is TRBV7-2; TRBD2 matches at 13 bases. This CDR3 spans 18 amino acids. J gave up 2 bases and V 6 bases, and 11 bases lay outside the gene matches. Per the germline V gene, CDR1 is SGHTA and CDR2 is FQGNSA. This chain's CDR3 is CASSPGTSGIRVTDTQYF. Here the CDR3 DNA reads TGTGCCAGCAGTCCCGGGACTAGCGGGATACGGGTCACAGATACGCAGTATTTT. The full variable domain, its missing parts supplied by reference TRBV7-2 and TRBJ2-3, is GAGVSQSPSNKVTEKGKDVELRCDPISGHTALYWYRQSLGQGLEFLIYFQGNSAPDKSGLPSDRFSAERTGGSVSTLTIQRTQQEDSAVYLCASSPGTSGIRVTDTQYFGPGTRLTVL.

V and J are TRBV5-1 and TRBJ1-1, with TRBD1 matching 10 bases. The CDR3 is made up of 14 amino acids. The V gene end was trimmed by 2 bases and the J gene end by 5 bases; junction bases not matched to a gene: 3. The germline V gene has CDR1 SGHRS and CDR2 YFSETQ. CDR3 bases: TGCGCCAGCAGCTTTGACAGGGGGCAAACTGAAGCTTTCTTT. Translating it yields CASSFDRGQTEAFF. The whole variable domain, filled in from reference TRBV5-1 and TRBJ1-1, reads KAGVTQTPRYLIKTRGQQVTLSCSPISGHRSVSWYQQTPGQGLQFLFEYFSETQRNKGNFPGRFSGRQFSNSRSEMNVSTLELGDSALYLCASSFDRGQTEAFFGQGTRLTVV.

In this sample, this clone turned up a few times. The gene calls are TRBV7-8 and TRBJ1-6; TRBD1 matches at 11 bases. The CDR3 contains 15 residues. After removal of 3 bases from V and 9 bases from J, the junction contained 4 bases not matched to a gene. Germline lookup yields CDR1 SGHVS and CDR2 FQNEAQ. This CDR3 is CASSLGTGGFSPLHF. CDR3 DNA sequence: TGTGCCAGCAGCTTGGGGACAGGGGGATTTTCACCCCTCCACTTT.

The chain combines TRBV7-2 with TRBJ1-6; the D is unclear. Germline values: CDR1 SGHTA, CDR2 FQGNSA. CDR3 length equals 15 residues. Trimming left V 5 bases short and J 7 bases short, with 15 bases between. CDR3 nucleotide sequence: TGTGCCAGCAGCCCCGGGAGGGCCTTAAATTCACCCCTCCACTTT. The encoded protein is CASSPGRALNSPLHF.

The genes are TRBV9 and TRBJ1-1, with 8 bases fitting TRBD1. Germline V CDR1 and CDR2: SGDLS, YYNGEE. After removal of 3 bases from V and 5 bases from J, the junction contained 9 bases not matched to a gene. The CDR3 spans 15 residues. As DNA, the CDR3 is TGTGCCAGCAGCGCGAGACAGGGGCGGACGACTGAAGCTTTCTTT. It codes for CASSARQGRTTEAFF.

The chain joins TRBV19 to TRBJ2-1; maybe TRBD1 (6 bases). CDR3 length: 15 residues. CDR1 is LNHDA and CDR2 is SQIVND in the germline V gene (reference sequence). V was shortened by 3 bases and J by 7 bases, with 16 bases between the two germline ends. The CDR3 region has the DNA TGTGCCAGTAGTATCGGCCAGGGGCTGGAAAATGAGCAGTTCTTC. Its translation: CASSIGQGLENEQFF.

This sequence joins TRBV7-2 and TRBJ2-5, with a possible D match to TRBD1 (5 bases). Trimming took 1 base from V and 3 from J, leaving 9 bases between them. The germline CDR1 and CDR2 sequences are SGHTA and FQGNSA. CDR3 length: 14 residues. CDR3 sequence (DNA): TGTGCCAGCAGCTTAGTACGGACAAAAGAGACCCAGTACTTC. Amino acid sequence: CASSLVRTKETQYF.

The chain carries TRBV6-1 and TRBJ1-2; no reliable D call. Germline assignment: CDR1 MNHNS and CDR2 SASEGT. There are 13 residues in the CDR3. The V and J ends lost 6 bases and 2 bases respectively, with 10 bases between them. The CDR3 here is CASSSTVNYGYTF. For the CDR3, the DNA is TGTGCCAGCAGCTCAACAGTGAACTATGGCTACACCTTC.

This clone was counted once. A junction end diverges from the germline sequence, so it may reflect a read error. The chain has TRBV7-7 and TRBJ2-5, with 8 nucleotides matching TRBD1. The DNA end lines up better with TRBJ2-7; the J call may be wrong. CDR3 length: 14 amino acids. Germline V gene sequence: CDR1 SSHAT, CDR2 FNYEAQ (reference sequence). The CDR3 DNA follows: TGTGCTAGCAGCGCGCAGGGGGCGTGGGACGAGCAGTACTTC. It encodes CASSAQGAWDEQYF.

This chain joins TRBV6-5 and TRBJ1-2; D is unresolved. This CDR3 contains 12 residues. V was trimmed by 2 bases and J by 5 bases, leaving 6 bases between them. CDR1 and CDR2 (germline): MNHEY, SVGAGI. As DNA, the CDR3 is TGTGCCAGCAGTTACGCGCCGTATGGCTACACCTTC. Its translation is CASSYAPYGYTF.

The rearrangement joins TRBV30 to TRBJ2-7; TRBD1 agrees at 10 bases. This CDR3 comprises 14 residues. Trimming removed 4 bases from V and 5 bases from J; junction bases left unmatched: 8. In germline, CDR1 is GTSNPN, CDR2 SVGIG (reference sequence). CDR3 loop: CAWTGGQGFHEQYF. The CDR3 nucleotides are TGTGCCTGGACTGGGGGACAGGGGTTCCACGAGCAGTACTTC.

The chain links TRBV7-8 to TRBJ2-7; a possible D gene is TRBD2 (5 bases). V dropped 0 bases and J dropped 7 bases, with 13 bases sitting between them. In germline, CDR1 is SGHVS, CDR2 FQNEAQ. The length of the CDR3 is 14 residues. The CDR3 DNA follows: TGTGCCAGCAGCTTAGCCGGGAAAGACAAGGAGCAGTACTTC. Translating gives CASSLAGKDKEQYF.

The rearrangement links TRBV7-2 to TRBJ1-6; TRBD1 matches at 8 bases. The germline gives CDR1 SGHTA, CDR2 FQGNSA. The V and J ends lost 5 bases and 7 bases, in that order; junction bases with no gene match: 7. The CDR3 contains 15 residues. The CDR3 spells CASSIPAGGNSPLHF. CDR3 sequence (DNA): TGTGCCAGCAGCATCCCGGCAGGGGGCAATTCACCCCTCCACTTT. The variable domain in full, completed from reference TRBV7-2 and TRBJ1-6, reads GAGVSQSPSNKVTEKGKDVELRCDPISGHTALYWYRQSLGQGLEFLIYFQGNSAPDKSGLPSDRFSAERTGGSVSTLTIQRTQQEDSAVYLCASSIPAGGNSPLHFGNGTRLTVT.

This rearrangement joins TRBV7-2 to TRBJ2-7; D is possibly TRBD2 (6 bases). The CDR3 spans 16 residues. V was trimmed by 2 bases and J by 1 base, leaving 15 bases between them. The germline V gene has CDR1 SGHTA and CDR2 FQGNSA. CDR3 coding DNA: TGTGCCAGCAGCTTAAATTCGGGGGAGCCTTCCTACGAGCAGTACTTC. Translated, it gives CASSLNSGEPSYEQYF.

Regarding this clone: At one boundary the junction diverges from the germline segment, which might be a read error. This chain connects TRBV19 to TRBJ1-5; no firm D call. The germline V gene has CDR1 LNHDA and CDR2 SQIVND (reference sequence). This CDR3 comprises 14 residues. In DNA, the CDR3 is TGTGCCAGTATCCCTCAACCGGGTGATCAGCCCCTGCATTTT. This translates into CASIPQPGDQPLHF.

V is TRBV5-6 and J is TRBJ2-7; 8 nucleotides align to TRBD2. The CDR3 spans 16 residues. Germline values: CDR1 SGHDT, CDR2 YYEEEE. The V segment lost 0 bases and the J segment 4 bases; nucleotides outside the gene matches: 9. This chain's CDR3 is CASSLVRLAGRYEQYF. CDR3 sequence (DNA): TGTGCCAGCAGCTTGGTAAGGTTAGCGGGGCGTTACGAGCAGTACTTC.